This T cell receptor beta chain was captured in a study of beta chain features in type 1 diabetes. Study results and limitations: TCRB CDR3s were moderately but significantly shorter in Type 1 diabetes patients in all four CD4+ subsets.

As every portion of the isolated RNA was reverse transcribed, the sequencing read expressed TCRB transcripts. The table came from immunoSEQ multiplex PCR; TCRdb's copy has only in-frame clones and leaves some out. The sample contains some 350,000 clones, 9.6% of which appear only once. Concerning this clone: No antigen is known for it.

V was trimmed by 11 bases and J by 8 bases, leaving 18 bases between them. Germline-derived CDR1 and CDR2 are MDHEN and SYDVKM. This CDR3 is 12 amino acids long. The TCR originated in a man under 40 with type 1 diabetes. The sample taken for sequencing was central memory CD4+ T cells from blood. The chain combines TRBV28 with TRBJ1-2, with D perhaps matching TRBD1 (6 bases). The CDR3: CASRWGQGGYTF. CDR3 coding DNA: TGTGCCTCCCGGTGGGGGCAAGGAGGCTACACCTTC.